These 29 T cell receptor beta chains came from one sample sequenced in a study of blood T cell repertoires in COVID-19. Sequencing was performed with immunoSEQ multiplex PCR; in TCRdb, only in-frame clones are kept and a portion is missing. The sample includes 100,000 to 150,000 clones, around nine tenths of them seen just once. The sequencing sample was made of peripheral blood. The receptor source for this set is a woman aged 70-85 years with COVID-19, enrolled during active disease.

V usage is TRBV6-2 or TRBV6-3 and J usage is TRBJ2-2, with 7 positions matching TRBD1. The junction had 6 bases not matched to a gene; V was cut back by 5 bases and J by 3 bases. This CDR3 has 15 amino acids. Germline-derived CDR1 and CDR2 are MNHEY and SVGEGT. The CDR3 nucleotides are TGTGCCAGCAGTCGGACAGGAGGAGACACCGGGGAGCTGTTTTTT. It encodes CASSRTGGDTGELFF.

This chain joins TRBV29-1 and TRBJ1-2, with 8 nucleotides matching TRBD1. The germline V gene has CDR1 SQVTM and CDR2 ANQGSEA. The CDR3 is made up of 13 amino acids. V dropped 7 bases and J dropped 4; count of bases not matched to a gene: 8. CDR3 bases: TGCAGCGCTGGGACAGGCTTGACCTATGGCTACACCTTC. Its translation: CSAGTGLTYGYTF.

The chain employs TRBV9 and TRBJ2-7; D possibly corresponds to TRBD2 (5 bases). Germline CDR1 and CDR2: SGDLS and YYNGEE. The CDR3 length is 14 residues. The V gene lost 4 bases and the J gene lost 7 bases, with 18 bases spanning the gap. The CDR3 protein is CASSPPPPLGEQYF. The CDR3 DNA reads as TGTGCCAGCAGCCCTCCCCCTCCACTAGGGGAGCAGTACTTC.

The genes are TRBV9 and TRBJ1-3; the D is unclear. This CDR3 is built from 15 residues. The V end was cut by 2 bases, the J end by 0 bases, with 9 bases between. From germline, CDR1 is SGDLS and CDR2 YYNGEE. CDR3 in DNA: TGTGCCAGCAGCGTTAAACCGGGCTCTGGAAACACCATATATTTT. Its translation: CASSVKPGSGNTIYF.

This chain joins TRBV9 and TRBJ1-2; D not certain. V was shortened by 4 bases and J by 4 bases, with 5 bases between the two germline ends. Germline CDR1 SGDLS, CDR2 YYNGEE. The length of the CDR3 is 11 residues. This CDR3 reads CASSFGYGYTF. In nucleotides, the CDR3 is TGTGCCAGCAGCTTCGGCTATGGCTACACCTTC. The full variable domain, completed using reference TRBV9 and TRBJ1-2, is DSGVTQTPKHLITATGQRVTLRCSPRSGDLSVYWYQQSLDQGLQFLIQYYNGEERAKGNILERFSAQQFPDLHSELNLSSLELGDSALYFCASSFGYGYTFGSGTRLTVV.

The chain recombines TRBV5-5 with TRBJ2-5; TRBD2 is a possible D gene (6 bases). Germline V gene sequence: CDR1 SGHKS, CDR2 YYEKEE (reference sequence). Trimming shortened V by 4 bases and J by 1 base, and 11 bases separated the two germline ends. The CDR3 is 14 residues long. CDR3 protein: CASSRGTVQETQYF. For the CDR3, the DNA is TGTGCCAGCAGCCGCGGGACGGTCCAAGAGACCCAGTACTTC.

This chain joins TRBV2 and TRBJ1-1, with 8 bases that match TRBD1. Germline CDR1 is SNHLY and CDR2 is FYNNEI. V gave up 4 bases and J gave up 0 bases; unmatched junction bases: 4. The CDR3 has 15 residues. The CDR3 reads CASSGTGNMNTEAFF. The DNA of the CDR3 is TGTGCCAGCAGTGGGACAGGGAACATGAACACTGAAGCTTTCTTT.

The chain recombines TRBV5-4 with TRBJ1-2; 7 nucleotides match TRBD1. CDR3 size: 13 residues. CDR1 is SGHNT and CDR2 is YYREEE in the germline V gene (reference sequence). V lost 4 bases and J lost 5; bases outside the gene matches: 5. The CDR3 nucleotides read TGTGCCAGCAGCCGGACAGGTGGTTATGGCTACACCTTC. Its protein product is CASSRTGGYGYTF.

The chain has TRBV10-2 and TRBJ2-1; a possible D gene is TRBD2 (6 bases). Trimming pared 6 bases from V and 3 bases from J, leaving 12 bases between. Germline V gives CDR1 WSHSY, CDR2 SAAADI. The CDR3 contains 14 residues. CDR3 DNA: TGCGCCAGCAGGGCCGCCGGGGGCTACAATGAGCAGTTCTTC. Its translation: CASRAAGGYNEQFF.

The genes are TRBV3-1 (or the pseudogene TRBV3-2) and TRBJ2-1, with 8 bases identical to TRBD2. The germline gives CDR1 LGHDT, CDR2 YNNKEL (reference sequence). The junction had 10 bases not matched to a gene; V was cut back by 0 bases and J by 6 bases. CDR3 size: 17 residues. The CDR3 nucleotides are TGTGCCAGCAGCCAAGATCCCCAGCGGGGGTTCGGCAATGAGCAGTTCTTC. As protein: CASSQDPQRGFGNEQFF.

CDR3 DNA sequence: TGTGCCAGCAGCTTGGACAGTCAAGAGACCCAGTACTTC. Residues: CASSLDSQETQYF. The V call is TRBV5-6, the J call TRBJ2-5; D unresolved. There are 13 residues in the CDR3. V was clipped by 0 bases and J by 2 bases, with 5 bases between them. CDR1 is SGHDT and CDR2 is YYEEEE in the germline V gene.

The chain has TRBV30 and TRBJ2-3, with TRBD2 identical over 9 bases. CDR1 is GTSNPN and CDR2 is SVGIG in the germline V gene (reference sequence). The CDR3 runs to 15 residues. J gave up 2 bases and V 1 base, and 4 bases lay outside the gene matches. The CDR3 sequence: CAWSGQRGVTDTQYF. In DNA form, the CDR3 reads TGTGCCTGGAGTGGCCAGCGGGGGGTCACAGATACGCAGTATTTT.

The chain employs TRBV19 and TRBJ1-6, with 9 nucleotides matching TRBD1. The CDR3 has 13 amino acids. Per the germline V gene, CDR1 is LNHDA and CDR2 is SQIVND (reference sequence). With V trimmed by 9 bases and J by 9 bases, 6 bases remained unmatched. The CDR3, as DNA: TGTGCCAGCGGGGGACAGGGAGGTTCACCCCTCCACTTT. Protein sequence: CASGGQGGSPLHF.

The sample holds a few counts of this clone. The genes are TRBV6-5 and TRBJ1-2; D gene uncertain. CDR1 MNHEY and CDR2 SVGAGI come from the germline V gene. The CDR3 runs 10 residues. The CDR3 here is CGCAYYGYTF. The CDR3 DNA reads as TGTGGGTGCGCTTACTATGGCTACACCTTC.

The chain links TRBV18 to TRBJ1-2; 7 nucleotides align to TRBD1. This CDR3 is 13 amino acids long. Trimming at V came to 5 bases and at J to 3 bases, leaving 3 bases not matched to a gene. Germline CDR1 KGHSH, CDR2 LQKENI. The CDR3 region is CASSRGPDYGYTF. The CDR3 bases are TGTGCCAGCTCAAGGGGGCCTGACTATGGCTACACCTTC.

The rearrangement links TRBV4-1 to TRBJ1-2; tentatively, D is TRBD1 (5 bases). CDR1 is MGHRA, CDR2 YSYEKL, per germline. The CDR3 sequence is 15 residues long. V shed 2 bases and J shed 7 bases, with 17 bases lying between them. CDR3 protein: CASSQPRGGMVGYTF. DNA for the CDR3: TGCGCCAGCAGCCAACCGCGCGGGGGGATGGTTGGCTACACCTTC.

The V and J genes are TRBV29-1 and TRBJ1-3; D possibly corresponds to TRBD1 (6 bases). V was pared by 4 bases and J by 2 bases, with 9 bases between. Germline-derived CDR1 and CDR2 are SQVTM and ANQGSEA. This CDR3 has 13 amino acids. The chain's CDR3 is CSVAAGAGNTIYF. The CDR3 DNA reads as TGCAGCGTTGCGGCAGGGGCTGGAAACACCATATATTTT.

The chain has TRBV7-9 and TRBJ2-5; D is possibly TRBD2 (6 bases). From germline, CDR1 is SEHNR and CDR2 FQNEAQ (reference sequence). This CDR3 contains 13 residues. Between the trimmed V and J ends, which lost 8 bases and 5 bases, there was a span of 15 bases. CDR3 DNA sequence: TGTGCCAGCCTTTGGGACTTCGGGGAGACCCAGTACTTC. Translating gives CASLWDFGETQYF.

The DNA of the CDR3 is TGCGCCAGCAGCTTAGGCCCCTCACAGGGGGAGCAGTACTTC. Encoded protein: CASSLGPSQGEQYF. The chain links TRBV5-1 to TRBJ2-7; 7 bases agree with TRBD1. The CDR3 is made up of 14 amino acids. Trimming cost V 2 bases and J 7 bases; bases outside gene matches: 9. Germline loops: CDR1 SGHRS, CDR2 YFSETQ.

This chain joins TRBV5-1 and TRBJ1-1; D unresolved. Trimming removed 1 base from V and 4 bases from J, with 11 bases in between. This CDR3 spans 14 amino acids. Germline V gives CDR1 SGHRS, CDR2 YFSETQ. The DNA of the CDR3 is TGCGCCAGCAGCTTGAGGAGTCAGCTCACTGAAGCTTTCTTT. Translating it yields CASSLRSQLTEAFF. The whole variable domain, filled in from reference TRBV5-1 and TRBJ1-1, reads KAGVTQTPRYLIKTRGQQVTLSCSPISGHRSVSWYQQTPGQGLQFLFEYFSETQRNKGNFPGRFSGRQFSNSRSEMNVSTLELGDSALYLCASSLRSQLTEAFFGQGTRLTVV.

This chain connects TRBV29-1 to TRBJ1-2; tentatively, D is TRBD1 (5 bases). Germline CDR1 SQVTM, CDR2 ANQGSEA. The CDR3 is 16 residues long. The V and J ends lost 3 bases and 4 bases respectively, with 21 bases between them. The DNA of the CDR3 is TGCAGCGTTGAGGAAGGGGCGACAGCACTACTCTATGGCTACACCTTC. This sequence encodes CSVEEGATALLYGYTF.

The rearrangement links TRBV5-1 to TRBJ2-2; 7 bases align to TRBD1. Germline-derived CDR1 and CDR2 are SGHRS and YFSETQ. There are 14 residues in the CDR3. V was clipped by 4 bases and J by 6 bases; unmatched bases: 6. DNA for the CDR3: TGCGCCAGCAGCCAGACCACAGGGGCCGGGGAGCTGTTTTTT. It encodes CASSQTTGAGELFF.

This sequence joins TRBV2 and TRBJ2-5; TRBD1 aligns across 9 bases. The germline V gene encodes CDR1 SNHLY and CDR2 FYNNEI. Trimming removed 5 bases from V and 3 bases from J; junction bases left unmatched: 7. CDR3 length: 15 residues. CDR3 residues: CASSTGTGRKETQYF. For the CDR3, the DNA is TGTGCCAGCAGTACTGGGACAGGGAGAAAAGAGACCCAGTACTTC.

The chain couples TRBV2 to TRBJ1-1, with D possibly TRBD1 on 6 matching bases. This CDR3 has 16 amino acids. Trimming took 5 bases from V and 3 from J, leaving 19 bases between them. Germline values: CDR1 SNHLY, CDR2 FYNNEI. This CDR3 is CASSPREGGVDTEAFF. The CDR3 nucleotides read TGTGCCAGCAGTCCCCGGGAGGGGGGGGTGGACACTGAAGCTTTCTTT. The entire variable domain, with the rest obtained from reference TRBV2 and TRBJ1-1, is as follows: EPEVTQTPSHQVTQMGQEVILRCVPISNHLYFYWYRQILGQKVEFLVSFYNNEISEKSEIFDDQFSVERPDGSNFTLKIRSTKLEDSAMYFCASSPREGGVDTEAFFGQGTRLTVV.

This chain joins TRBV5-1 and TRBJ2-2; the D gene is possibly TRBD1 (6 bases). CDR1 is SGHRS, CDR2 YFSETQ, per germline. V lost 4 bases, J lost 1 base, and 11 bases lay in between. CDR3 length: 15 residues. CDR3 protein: CASSATQGNTGELFF. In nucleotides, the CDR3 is TGCGCCAGCAGCGCAACACAGGGGAACACCGGGGAGCTGTTTTTT.

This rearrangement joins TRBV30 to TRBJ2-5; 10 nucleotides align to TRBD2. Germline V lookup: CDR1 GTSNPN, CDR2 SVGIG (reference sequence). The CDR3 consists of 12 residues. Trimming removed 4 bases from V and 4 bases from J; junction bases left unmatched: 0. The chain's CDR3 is CAWTSGGETQYF. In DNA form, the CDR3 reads TGTGCCTGGACTAGCGGGGGAGAGACCCAGTACTTC. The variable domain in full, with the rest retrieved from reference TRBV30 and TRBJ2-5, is SQTIHQWPATLVQPVGSPLSLECTVEGTSNPNLYWYRQAAGRGLQLLFYSVGIGQISSEVPQNLSASRPQDRQFILSSKKLLLSDSGFYLCAWTSGGETQYFGPGTRLLVL.

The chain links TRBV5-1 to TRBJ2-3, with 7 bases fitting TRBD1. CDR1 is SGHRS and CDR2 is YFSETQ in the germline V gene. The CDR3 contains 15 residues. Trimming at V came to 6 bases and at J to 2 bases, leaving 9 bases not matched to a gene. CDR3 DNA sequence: TGCGCCAGCAAACTTGGGGACAGTTCCACAGATACGCAGTATTTT. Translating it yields CASKLGDSSTDTQYF.

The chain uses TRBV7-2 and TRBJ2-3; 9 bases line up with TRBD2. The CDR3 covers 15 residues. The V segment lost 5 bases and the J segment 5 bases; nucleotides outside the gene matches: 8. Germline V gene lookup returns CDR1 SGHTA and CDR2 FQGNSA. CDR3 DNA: TGTGCCAGCAGCCGGACTAGCGACGTGGGAGATACGCAGTATTTT. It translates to CASSRTSDVGDTQYF.

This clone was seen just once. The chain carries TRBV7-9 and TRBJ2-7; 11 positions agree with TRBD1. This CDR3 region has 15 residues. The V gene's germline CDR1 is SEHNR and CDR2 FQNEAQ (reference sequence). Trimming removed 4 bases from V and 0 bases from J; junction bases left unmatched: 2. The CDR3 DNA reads TGTGCCAGCAGCTGGGGGACAGGGGGCTCCTACGAGCAGTACTTC. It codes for CASSWGTGGSYEQYF.